The rows below give T cell receptor beta chains drawn from one sample of a study of T-cell memory formation after mild COVID-19. MiXCR was run by TCRdb on the 5' RACE reads, yielding one entry per CDR3 protein. The sample has about 290,000 distinct CDR3 sequences, about a sixth seen once. The source material was PBMCs or a T cell subset sorted from them (not recorded which). The receptors come from a man younger than 35 who had mild COVID-19 (a few samples of this study predate the infection). Cell type and time point are not known. Each CDR3 is given with its conserved first and last residue. The D gene is left open where the match is weak. Expanded clones get a size class; other rows say once, few or many, or leave the size out.

abundance	v_gene	d_gene	j_gene	CDR3aa	CDR3nt
NA	TRBV20-1	TRBD1	TRBJ1-2	CSAPGTGFYGYTF	TGCAGTGCGCCCGGGACAGGCTTTTATGGCTACACCTTC
many	TRBV6-5	NA	TRBJ2-7	CASSYSATGSYEQYF	TGTGCCAGCAGTTACAGTGCTACAGGGAGCTACGAGCAGTACTTC
NA	TRBV29-1	TRBD1	TRBJ2-2	CSATTGGHTGELFF	TGCAGCGCTACCACAGGGGGACACACCGGGGAGCTGTTTTTT
once	TRBV7-2	NA	TRBJ1-5	CASGGGKSNQPQHF	TGTGCCAGCGGCGGGGGAAAAAGCAATCAGCCCCAGCATTTT
NA	TRBV12-3/TRBV12-4	NA	TRBJ1-5	CASSFEQGGRPQHF	TGTGCCAGCAGTTTTGAGCAGGGAGGAAGGCCCCAGCATTTT
few	TRBV6-6	TRBD2	TRBJ2-2	CASSFPRLAVRTGELFF	TGTGCCAGCAGTTTCCCCCGACTAGCGGTTCGCACCGGGGAGCTGTTTTTT
many	TRBV20-1	TRBD2	TRBJ2-7	CSARGLAGALGVGEQYF	TGCAGTGCTAGAGGACTAGCGGGGGCCTTAGGCGTTGGCGAGCAGTACTTC
NA	TRBV29-1	NA	TRBJ2-7	CSVEPVGADGEQYF	TGCAGCGTTGAGCCGGTGGGGGCGGATGGCGAGCAGTACTTC
few	TRBV5-6	TRBD1	TRBJ2-3	CASSLRTGDRTDTQYF	TGTGCCAGCAGCCTGCGGACAGGGGACCGCACAGATACGCAGTATTTT
NA	TRBV5-1	TRBD1	TRBJ1-4	CASSTQGASNEKLFF	TGCGCCAGCAGCACGCAGGGGGCATCTAATGAAAAACTGTTTTTT
NA	TRBV5-6	NA	TRBJ1-4	CASRHIQSEKLFF	TGTGCCAGCAGACACATTCAGTCGGAAAAACTGTTTTTT
NA	TRBV6-4	NA	TRBJ1-1	CAGGGTRATEAFF	TGTGCCGGGGGGGGGACCAGGGCGACTGAAGCTTTCTTT
NA	TRBV6-5	TRBD2	TRBJ2-1	CASSLLGGALNEQFF	TGTGCCAGCAGTCTACTCGGGGGGGCCCTCAATGAGCAGTTCTTC
few	TRBV28	NA	TRBJ2-3	CASSPGFWDTQYF	TGTGCCAGCAGTCCGGGGTTTTGGGATACGCAGTATTTT